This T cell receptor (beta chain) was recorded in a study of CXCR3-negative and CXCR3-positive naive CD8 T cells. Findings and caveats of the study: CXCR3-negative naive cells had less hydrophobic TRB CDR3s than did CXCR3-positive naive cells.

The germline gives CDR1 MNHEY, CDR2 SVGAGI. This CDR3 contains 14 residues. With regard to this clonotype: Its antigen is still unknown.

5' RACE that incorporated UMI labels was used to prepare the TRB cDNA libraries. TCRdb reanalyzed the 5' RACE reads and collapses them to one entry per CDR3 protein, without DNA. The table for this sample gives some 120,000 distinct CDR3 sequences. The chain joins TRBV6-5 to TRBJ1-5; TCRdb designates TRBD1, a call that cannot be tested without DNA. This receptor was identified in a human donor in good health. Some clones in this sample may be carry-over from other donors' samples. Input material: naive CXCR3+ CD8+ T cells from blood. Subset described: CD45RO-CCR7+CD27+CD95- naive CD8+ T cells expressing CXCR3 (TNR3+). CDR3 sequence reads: CASSPGWGNQPQHF.